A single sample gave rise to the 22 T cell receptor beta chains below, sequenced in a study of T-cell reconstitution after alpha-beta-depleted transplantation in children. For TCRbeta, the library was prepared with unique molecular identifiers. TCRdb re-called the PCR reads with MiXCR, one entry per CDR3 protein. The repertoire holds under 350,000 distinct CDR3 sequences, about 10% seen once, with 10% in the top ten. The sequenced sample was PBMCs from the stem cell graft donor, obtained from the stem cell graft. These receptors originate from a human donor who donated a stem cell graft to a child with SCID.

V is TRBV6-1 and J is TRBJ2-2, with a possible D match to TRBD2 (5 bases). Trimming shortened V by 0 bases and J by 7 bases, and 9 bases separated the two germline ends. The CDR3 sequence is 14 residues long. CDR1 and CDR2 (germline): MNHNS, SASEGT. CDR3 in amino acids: CASSEALGIGELFF. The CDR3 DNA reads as TGTGCCAGCAGTGAAGCACTAGGGATCGGGGAGCTGTTTTTT.

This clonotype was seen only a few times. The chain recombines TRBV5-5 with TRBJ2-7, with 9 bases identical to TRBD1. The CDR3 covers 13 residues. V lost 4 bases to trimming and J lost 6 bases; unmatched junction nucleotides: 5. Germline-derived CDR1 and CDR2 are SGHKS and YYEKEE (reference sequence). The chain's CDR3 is CASSRDRVREQYF. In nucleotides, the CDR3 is TGTGCCAGCAGCAGGGACAGGGTACGCGAGCAGTACTTC.

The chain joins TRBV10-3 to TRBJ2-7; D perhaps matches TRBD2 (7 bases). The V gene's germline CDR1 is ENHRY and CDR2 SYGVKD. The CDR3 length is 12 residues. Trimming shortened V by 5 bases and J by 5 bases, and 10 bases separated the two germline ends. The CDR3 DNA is TGTGCCATCAGTCCGGGGGGCAACGAGCAGTACTTC. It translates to CAISPGGNEQYF.

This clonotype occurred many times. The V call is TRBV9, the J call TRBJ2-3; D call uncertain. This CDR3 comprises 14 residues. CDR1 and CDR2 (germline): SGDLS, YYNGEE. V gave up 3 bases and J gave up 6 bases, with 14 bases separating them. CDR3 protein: CASSEAPPGDTQYF. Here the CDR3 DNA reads TGTGCCAGCAGCGAGGCCCCCCCCGGGGATACGCAGTATTTT.

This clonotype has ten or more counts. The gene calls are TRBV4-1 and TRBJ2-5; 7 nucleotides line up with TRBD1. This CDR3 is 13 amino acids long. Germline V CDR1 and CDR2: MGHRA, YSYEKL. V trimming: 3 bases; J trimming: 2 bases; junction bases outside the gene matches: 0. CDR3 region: CASSQGQQETQYF. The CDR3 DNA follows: TGCGCCAGCAGCCAGGGACAGCAAGAGACCCAGTACTTC.

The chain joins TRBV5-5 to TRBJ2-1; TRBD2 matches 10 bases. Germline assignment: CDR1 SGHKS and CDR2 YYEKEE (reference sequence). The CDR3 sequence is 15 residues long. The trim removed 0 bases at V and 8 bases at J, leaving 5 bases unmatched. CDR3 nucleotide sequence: TGTGCCAGCAGCTTGGTACTAGCGGGGCATCATGAGCAGTTCTTC. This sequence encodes CASSLVLAGHHEQFF.

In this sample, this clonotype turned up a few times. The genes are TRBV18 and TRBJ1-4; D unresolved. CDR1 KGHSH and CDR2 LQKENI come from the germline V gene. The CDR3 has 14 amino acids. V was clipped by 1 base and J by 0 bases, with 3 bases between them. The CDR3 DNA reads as TGTGCCAGCTCACCACAGACAACTAATGAAAAACTGTTTTTT. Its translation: CASSPQTTNEKLFF.

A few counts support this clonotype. CDR3 protein: CASSAVGGTTDTQYF. The CDR3 coding sequence is TGCGCCAGCAGCGCGGTTGGGGGGACCACAGATACGCAGTATTTT. The gene calls are TRBV5-1 and TRBJ2-3; perhaps TRBD2 as D (6 bases). Germline loops: CDR1 SGHRS, CDR2 YFSETQ. V was trimmed by 4 bases and J by 2 bases, leaving 14 bases between them. This CDR3 has 15 amino acids.

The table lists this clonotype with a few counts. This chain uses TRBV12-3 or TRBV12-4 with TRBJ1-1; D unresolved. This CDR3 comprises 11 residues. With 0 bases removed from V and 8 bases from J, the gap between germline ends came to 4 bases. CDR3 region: CASSLALEAFF. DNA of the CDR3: TGTGCCAGCAGTTTAGCGCTGGAAGCTTTCTTT.

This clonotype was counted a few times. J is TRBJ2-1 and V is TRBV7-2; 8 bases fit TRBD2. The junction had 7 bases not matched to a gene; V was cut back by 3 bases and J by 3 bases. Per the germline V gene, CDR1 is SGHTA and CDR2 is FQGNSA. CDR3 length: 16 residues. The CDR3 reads CASSLVRGGGYNEQFF. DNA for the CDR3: TGTGCCAGCAGCTTGGTCCGGGGGGGTGGCTACAATGAGCAGTTCTTC.

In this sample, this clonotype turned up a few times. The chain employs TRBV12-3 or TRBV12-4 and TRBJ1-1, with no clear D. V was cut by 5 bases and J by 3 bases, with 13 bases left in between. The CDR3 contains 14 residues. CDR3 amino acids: CASSQGPVDTEAFF. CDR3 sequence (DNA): TGTGCCAGCAGTCAAGGACCGGTAGACACTGAAGCTTTCTTT.

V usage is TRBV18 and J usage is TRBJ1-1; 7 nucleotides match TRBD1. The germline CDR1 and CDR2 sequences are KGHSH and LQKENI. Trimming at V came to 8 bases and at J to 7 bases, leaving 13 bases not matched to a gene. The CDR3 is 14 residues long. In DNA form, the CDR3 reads TGTGCCAGCACGCTAGAAATTCGACAGGGTGAAGCTTTCTTT. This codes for CASTLEIRQGEAFF.

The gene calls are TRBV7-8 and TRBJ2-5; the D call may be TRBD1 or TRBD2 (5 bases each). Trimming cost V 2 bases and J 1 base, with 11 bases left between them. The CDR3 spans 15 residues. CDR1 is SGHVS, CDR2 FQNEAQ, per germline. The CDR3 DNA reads TGTGCCAGCAGCTTACGACGGGGCTTCCAAGAGACCCAGTACTTC. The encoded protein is CASSLRRGFQETQYF.

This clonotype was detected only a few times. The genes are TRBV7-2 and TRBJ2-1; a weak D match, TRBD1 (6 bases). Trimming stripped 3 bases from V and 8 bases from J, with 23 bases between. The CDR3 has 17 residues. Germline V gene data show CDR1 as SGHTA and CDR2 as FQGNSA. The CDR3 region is CASSFPITGFFGDEQFF. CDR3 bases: TGTGCCAGCAGCTTCCCGATTACAGGGTTTTTTGGGGATGAGCAGTTCTTC. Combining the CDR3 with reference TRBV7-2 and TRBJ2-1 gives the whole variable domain GAGVSQSPSNKVTEKGKDVELRCDPISGHTALYWYRQSLGQGLEFLIYFQGNSAPDKSGLPSDRFSAERTGGSVSTLTIQRTQQEDSAVYLCASSFPITGFFGDEQFFGPGTRLTVL.

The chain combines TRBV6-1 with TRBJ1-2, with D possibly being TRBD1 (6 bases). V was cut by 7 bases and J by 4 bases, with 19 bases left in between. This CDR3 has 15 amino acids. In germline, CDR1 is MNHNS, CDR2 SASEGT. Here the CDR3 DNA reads TGTGCCAGCATCAAGGTCCAGGGGCTGACCTATGGCTACACCTTC. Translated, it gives CASIKVQGLTYGYTF.

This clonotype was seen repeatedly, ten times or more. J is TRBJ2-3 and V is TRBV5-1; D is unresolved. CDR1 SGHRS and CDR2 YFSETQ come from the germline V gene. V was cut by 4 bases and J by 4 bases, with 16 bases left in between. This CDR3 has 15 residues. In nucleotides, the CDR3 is TGCGCCAGCAGCCCCCTCGGTGTCGGATCAGATACGCAGTATTTT. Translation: CASSPLGVGSDTQYF.

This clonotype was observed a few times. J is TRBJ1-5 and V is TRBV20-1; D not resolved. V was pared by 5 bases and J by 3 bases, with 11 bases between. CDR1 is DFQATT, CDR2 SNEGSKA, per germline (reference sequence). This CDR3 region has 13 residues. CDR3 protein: CSARESLNQPQHF. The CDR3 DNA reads TGCAGTGCTCGGGAGAGCCTCAATCAGCCCCAGCATTTT.

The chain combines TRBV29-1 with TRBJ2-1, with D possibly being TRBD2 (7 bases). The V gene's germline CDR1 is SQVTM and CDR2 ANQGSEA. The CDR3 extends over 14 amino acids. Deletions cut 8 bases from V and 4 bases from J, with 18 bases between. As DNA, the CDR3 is TGCAGCACCCAAGGGGGGGGTTATTACAATGAGCAGTTCTTC. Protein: CSTQGGGYYNEQFF.

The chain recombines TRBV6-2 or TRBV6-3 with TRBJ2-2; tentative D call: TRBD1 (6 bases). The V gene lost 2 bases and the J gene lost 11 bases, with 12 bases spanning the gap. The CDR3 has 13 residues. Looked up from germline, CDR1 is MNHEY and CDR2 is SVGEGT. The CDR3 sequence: CASSYSRTVELFF. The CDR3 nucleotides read TGTGCCAGCAGTTACAGCCGGACAGTCGAGCTGTTTTTT.

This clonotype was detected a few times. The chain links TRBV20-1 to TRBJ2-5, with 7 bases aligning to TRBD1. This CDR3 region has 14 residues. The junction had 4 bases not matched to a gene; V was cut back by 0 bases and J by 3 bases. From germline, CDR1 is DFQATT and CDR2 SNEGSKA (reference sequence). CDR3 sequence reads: CSARDLTGKETQYF. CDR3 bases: TGCAGTGCTAGAGATCTGACAGGGAAAGAGACCCAGTACTTC.

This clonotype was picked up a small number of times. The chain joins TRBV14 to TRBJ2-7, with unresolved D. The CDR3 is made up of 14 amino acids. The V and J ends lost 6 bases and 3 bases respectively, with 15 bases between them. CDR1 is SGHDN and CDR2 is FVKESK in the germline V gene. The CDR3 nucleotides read TGTGCCAGCAGTAGGAACGAACAGCTCTACGAGCAGTACTTC. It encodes CASSRNEQLYEQYF.

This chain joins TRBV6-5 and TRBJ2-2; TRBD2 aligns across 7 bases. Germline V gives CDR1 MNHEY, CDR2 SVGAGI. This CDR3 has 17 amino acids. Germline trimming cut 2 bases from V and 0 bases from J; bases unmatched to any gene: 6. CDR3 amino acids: CASSYGSSGPNTGELFF. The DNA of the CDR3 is TGTGCCAGCAGTTACGGATCTAGCGGACCGAACACCGGGGAGCTGTTTTTT.